The rows below give T cell receptor beta chains drawn from one sample of a study of CD8+ T cells in alopecia areata. TCRdb's copy holds only in-frame clones and misses some; the assay was immunoSEQ multiplex PCR. The data contain some 190,000 clones, roughly 60% of them singletons. The source material was CD4+ T cells sorted from blood, sampled at week 24, from a patient treated with tofacitinib. These receptors all come from a human donor with alopecia areata. Both conserved end residues are part of each CDR3. The order of the fields is CDR3 DNA, CDR3 protein, D gene, CDR3 length, J gene, clone size, V gene. The D gene is left open where the match is weak. Clone size appears in some rows only: once, few, many, or a class for an expanded clone.

TGTGCCAGCAGTGCCGGCAGACGGGCCTACGAGCAGTACTTC	CASSAGRRAYEQYF	NA	14	TRBJ2-7	NA	TRBV28
TGCAGCGTTGCCAATTCCGGGACAGGGGGCGGGGAGGAGCTGTTTTTT	CSVANSGTGGGEELFF	TRBD1	16	TRBJ2-2	NA	TRBV29-1
TGTGCCACCAGCACGGGCAGGCGGGGGGAATCACCCCTCCACTTT	CATSTGRRGESPLHF	NA	15	TRBJ1-6	NA	TRBV15
TGCAGCGTCCGTGGACAGTTGGGCTATGGCTACACCTTC	CSVRGQLGYGYTF	NA	13	TRBJ1-2	NA	TRBV29-1
TGTGCCTGGAGTGTACCGGCGGTCTCCTACAATGAGCAGTTCTTC	CAWSVPAVSYNEQFF	NA	15	TRBJ2-1	NA	TRBV30
TGCGCCAGCAGCTTCGGAGCGAGCTCCTATAATTCACCCCTCCACTTT	CASSFGASSYNSPLHF	NA	16	TRBJ1-6	NA	TRBV5-1
TGTGCCAGTAGGCAGAGGGTGGGGGGACCCACTGAAGCTTTCTTT	CASRQRVGGPTEAFF	NA	15	TRBJ1-1	NA	TRBV19
TGCGCCAGCAGCCAAGAGGGGACTCCATCCGGGGAGCTGTTTTTT	CASSQEGTPSGELFF	NA	15	TRBJ2-2	few	TRBV4-3
TGTGCCAGCAGTCAGGGGCTGATCTATGGCTACACCTTC	CASSQGLIYGYTF	NA	13	TRBJ1-2	NA	TRBV6-6
TGTGCCAGCACCCGACAGGGGGGGATCGCAGATACGCAGTATTTT	CASTRQGGIADTQYF	TRBD1	15	TRBJ2-3	NA	TRBV6-1
TGTGCCAGCACGACGAATCGGGACGAGCAGTACTTC	CASTTNRDEQYF	NA	12	TRBJ2-7	NA	TRBV2
TGCAGCGTTGAAGGGGTCCAGGGCTATGGCTACACCTTC	CSVEGVQGYGYTF	NA	13	TRBJ1-2	NA	TRBV29-1
TGTGCCAGCAGCTCAACGTCTCTGGACGGGCTTTTTGAAAAACTGTTTTTT	CASSSTSLDGLFEKLFF	NA	17	TRBJ1-4	few	TRBV7-8
TGTGCCAGCAGCTTTCGTCGGGCAGGTGGAGATACGCAGTATTTT	CASSFRRAGGDTQYF	NA	15	TRBJ2-3	NA	TRBV5-6
TGTGCCAGCAGTGCAGTCCCGTTGGGGAACACTGAAGCTTTCTTT	CASSAVPLGNTEAFF	NA	15	TRBJ1-1	NA	TRBV6-1
TGTGCCAGCAGCTTAGTAAAAGGGGCTGAAGCTTTCTTT	CASSLVKGAEAFF	NA	13	TRBJ1-1	NA	TRBV11-2
TGTGCCTGGAGTGTAGGGAGACACTATGGCTACACCTTC	CAWSVGRHYGYTF	NA	13	TRBJ1-2	few	TRBV30
TGCAGCGTAACCGGGACAGGCTACGAGCAGTACTTC	CSVTGTGYEQYF	TRBD1	12	TRBJ2-7	NA	TRBV29-1
TGCAGCGTTGACCAGGGGGGCTACACCTTC	CSVDQGGYTF	NA	10	TRBJ1-2	NA	TRBV29-1
TGTGCCAGCACCCCCGTGGGAGTCACTGAAGCTTTCTTT	CASTPVGVTEAFF	NA	13	TRBJ1-1	once	TRBV11-2
TGCAGCGTTGCGGGGCTGATGCGTGACGAGCAGTACTTC	CSVAGLMRDEQYF	NA	13	TRBJ2-7	few	TRBV29-1
TGCAGCGGCGAAACAGGGAGTGGAACTGAAGCTTTCTTT	CSGETGSGTEAFF	NA	13	TRBJ1-1	few	TRBV29-1
TGTGCCAGCACAGGACAGGGTGAGGAAAAACTGTTTTTT	CASTGQGEEKLFF	TRBD1	13	TRBJ1-4	NA	TRBV25-1
TGCAGCGTTGAAGAGAGAAAGGTTCAGTATTTT	CSVEERKVQYF	NA	11	TRBJ2-3	few	TRBV29-1
TGTGCCAGCAGCTCATTCAGGGGAGAGGCAGATACGCAGTATTTT	CASSSFRGEADTQYF	NA	15	TRBJ2-3	NA	TRBV11-2
TGTGCCTGGAGTGAGACGCTGGGTCAGCCCCAGCATTTT	CAWSETLGQPQHF	NA	13	TRBJ1-5	few	TRBV30